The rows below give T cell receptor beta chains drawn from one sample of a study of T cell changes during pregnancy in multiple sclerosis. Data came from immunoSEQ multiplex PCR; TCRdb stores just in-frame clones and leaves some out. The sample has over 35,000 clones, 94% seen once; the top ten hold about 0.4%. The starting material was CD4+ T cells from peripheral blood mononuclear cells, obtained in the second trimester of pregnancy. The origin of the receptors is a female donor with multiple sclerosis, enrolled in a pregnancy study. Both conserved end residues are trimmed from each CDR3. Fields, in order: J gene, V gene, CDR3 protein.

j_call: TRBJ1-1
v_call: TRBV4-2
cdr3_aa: ASSQDRTGRGEAF

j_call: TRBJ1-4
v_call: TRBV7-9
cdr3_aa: ASSPSPGTGTKLF

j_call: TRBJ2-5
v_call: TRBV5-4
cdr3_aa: ASSFLSRGDETQY

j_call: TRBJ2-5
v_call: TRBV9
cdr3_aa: ASSPPGVGRALVQY

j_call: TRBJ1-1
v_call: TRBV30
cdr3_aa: AAKRGMNTEAF

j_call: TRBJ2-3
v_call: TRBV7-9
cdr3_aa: ASSFSHPTDTQY

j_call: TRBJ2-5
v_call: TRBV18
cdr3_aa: ASSPESGRAQETQY

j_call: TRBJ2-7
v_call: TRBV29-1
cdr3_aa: SVVGQGYEQY

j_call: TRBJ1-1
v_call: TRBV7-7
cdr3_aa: ASSSQLNTEAF

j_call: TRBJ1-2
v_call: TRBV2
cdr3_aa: ASSETGLGYT

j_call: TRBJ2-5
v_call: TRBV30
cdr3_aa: AWRDRQGLVKTQY

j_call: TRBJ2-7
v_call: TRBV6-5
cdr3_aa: ASIQQGVGEQY

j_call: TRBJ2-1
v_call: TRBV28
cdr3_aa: ASSRVSGKISYNEQF

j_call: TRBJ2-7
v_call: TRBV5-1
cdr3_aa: ASSLVAVTTTGEQY

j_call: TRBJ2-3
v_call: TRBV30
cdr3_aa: AWSVRGSWTDTQY

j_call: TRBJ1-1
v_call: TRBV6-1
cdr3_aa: ASTNRLNTEAF

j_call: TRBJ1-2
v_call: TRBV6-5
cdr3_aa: ASSPGLRTVMGYT

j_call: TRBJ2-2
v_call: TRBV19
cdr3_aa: ATQGQGQGGELF

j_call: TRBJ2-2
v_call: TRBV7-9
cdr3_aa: ASSFRFGDTGELF

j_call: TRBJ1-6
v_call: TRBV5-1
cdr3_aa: ASSLEGTKNSPLH

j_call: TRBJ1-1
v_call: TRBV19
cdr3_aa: ASSAGDYREAF

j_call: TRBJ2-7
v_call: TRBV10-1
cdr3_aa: ASSEGSGRAGEQY

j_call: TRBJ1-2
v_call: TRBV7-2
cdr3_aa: ASSPEGVNYGYT

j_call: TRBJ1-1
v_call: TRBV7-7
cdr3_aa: ASSKNPGDTEAF

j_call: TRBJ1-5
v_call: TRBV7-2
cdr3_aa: ASSWDRGQPQH

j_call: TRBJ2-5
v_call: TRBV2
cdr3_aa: ASSPGNLAETQY

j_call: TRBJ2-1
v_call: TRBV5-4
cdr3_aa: ASSAGVRQSYNEQF

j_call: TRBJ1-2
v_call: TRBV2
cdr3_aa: ASSEGTGRYGYT

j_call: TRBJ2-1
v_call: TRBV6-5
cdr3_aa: ASSYTLADYNEQF

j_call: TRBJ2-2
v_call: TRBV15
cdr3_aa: ATSRDVLAGSNTGELF

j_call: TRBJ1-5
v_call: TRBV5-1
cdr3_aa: ASSLGTGDSNQPQH

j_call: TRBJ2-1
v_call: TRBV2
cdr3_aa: ASSALVPHEQF

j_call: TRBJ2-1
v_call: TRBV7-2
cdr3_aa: ASSWTSSHNEQF

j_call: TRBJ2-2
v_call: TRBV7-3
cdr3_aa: ASSFQGGTGELF

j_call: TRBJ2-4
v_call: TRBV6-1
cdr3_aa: ASSEGGTGALQY

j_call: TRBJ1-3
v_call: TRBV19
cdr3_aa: ASSIRDDRGPGNTIY

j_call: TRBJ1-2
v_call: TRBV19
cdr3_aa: ASSIERGQGNGYT